The T cell receptor beta chain described here comes from a study of shared clonotypes between healthy human individuals (dated by TCRdb to 2020 to 2022). At the level of the whole study: Three men and two women, aged 18 to 49 years, made up the cohort. For each donor, CD4 naive and CD4 memory were each given three plates, CD8 naive was given two plates, and CD8 memory was given one plate. To estimate repertoire size and how much clonotype sharing occurs between individuals, the study deeply sequenced the blood TCR repertoires of several healthy adults. Different laboratories and diverse techniques were used to prepare libraries and sequence TCR repertoires, to increase sequencing depth and limit assay-specific biases. Leukapheresis yielded between about 0.94 and 8.9 billion PBMCs per donor. Study-wide conclusions, independent of this receptor: Compared with non-shared clonotypes, the clonotypes found in all four sorted-subset donors had higher generation probabilities. Roughly 5.2% of naive CD4, roughly 3.6% of naive CD8, roughly 2.4% of memory CD4, and approximately 0.39% of memory CD8 clonotypes were shared across several donors. Sampling was restricted to blood, and TCR repertoires in tissue are likely to differ from TCR repertoires in blood. Naive subsets generally had larger estimated clonotype richness than memory subsets did. Even with the large sequencing depth, rarefaction of the sorted-subset datasets indicated that sequencing was incomplete. Based on pairwise subsampling, the degree of clonotype sharing among donors was expected to be affected by sequencing depth. Because the study included only a small number of donors, the genetic and exposure-history diversity represented was limited.

On this clone: Its antigen remains undetermined. Base qualities are not at hand, and no much larger clone is one base apart.

The CDR3 spans 17 residues, from the cysteine through the phenylalanine. This entry keeps only the CDR3 DNA: 51 bases, framed from base 1. V and J are trimmed by 1 base and 3 bases, and the gene matches miss 8 bases of the junction. According to the germline V gene, CDR1 reads SGHAT and CDR2 reads FQNNGV. CD8 naive samples were CD45RO-negative cells positively selected for CCR7, giving a CD45RA+CCR7+ population that excluded TemRA cells. The donors were healthy, HIV-negative adults who had no recently reported acute infections or vaccinations. Every donor was a Caucasian adult residing in Nashville, Tennessee, USA. After blood collection by leukapheresis, PBMCs were isolated using Ficoll-Histopaque density gradient centrifugation and then cryopreserved in the vapor phase of liquid nitrogen. Analytical flow cytometry was used to check the purity and quantity of each magnetically sorted T cell population. Each sorted fraction had its genomic DNA isolated and then quantified by UV absorbance on a Nanodrop 2000c.

TCR CDR3 regions were amplified from genomic DNA by multiplex PCR using the deep immunoSEQ assay. Genomic DNA extracted from each cell subset was distributed evenly over all wells of several immunoSEQ 96-well plates, and each plate served as one replicate. For sorted subsets, each replicate PCR was loaded with approximately 190 ng genomic DNA, equivalent to roughly 30,000 T cell genomes. The purified libraries were quantified using a Qubit 3.0 fluorometer, sized with a Bioanalyzer 2100, and then quantified again using the KAPA Library Quantification kit. A separate single-read 150-cycle Illumina NextSeq 550 flow cell was used to sequence each immunoSEQ 96-well plate. As for how the authors treated the data: Because the immunoSEQ output included only junctional sequences and no quality scores, the filtering could not be the same as the filtering used for full-length reads. To assign V/J genes and CDR3, sequences were annotated against IMGT germline references using PyIR, a Python wrapper for IgBLAST v1.9. Reads with weak V/J assignments (E-value above 1e-6), missing CDR3, stop codons, out-of-frame junctions, or ambiguous translated residues were removed. V3J clonotypes were defined as sequences sharing the same inferred V gene, J gene, and CDR3 amino acid sequence. Percentage overlap between repertoires was computed as shared unique clonotypes divided by the size of the smaller repertoire. RTK rarefaction, the Chao1 estimator, and Recon v2.1 estimates of unobserved clonotypes were used to assess repertoire richness. For all TCRbeta clonotypes obtained by the gDNA method from four donors, generation probabilities were computed with OLGA. TCRdb obtained this table from immuneACCESS and retained in-frame rearrangements with V and J assigned. These tables miss some clones; where compared with another copy, unresolved V genes account for less than half of the shortfall, and the remainder is unexplained. The V and J calls and clone size are taken from that table; D and trimming were inferred from the DNA. The sample records roughly 2,000,000 clones, approximately 94% of which are singletons. The ten most abundant clones make up 1% to 1.5% of the sample.

This receptor was identified in a man aged 18-30 years in good health. This chain is built from TRBV11-2 and TRBJ1-2; TRBD1 lines up with 10 middle nucleotides. Sequencing input: naive CD8+ T cells sorted from blood. The meaning of the sample's cell subset or site label: CD45RA+CCR7+. The DNA reads TGTGCCAGCAGCTTAGGGGTGACAGGGGGCGCTCACTATGGCTACACCTTC. Translated, it gives CASSLGVTGGAHYGYTF.